Listed below are T cell receptor beta chains from one sample, sequenced in a study of cytomegalovirus exposure and HLA in healthy donors. Repertoires were generated with immunoSEQ multiplex PCR, while TCRdb's copy carries only in-frame clones and drops some. The data contain about 170,000 clones, roughly 80% of them singletons. The sequenced material came from PBMCs. The receptor source for this set is a young woman in good health and CMV-seronegative. The CDR3 runs from the conserved cysteine through the conserved F or W. D genes are given only for firm matches. Rows give clone size only sometimes, using once, few, many, or a class for an expanded clone.

-	TRBV18	TRBJ2-3	-	CASFTRGFSDTQYF	TGTGCCAGCTTTACCCGGGGGTTCTCAGATACGCAGTATTTT
-	TRBV27	TRBJ2-7	-	CASSLSGAPSYEQYF	TGTGCCAGCAGTTTAAGCGGTGCTCCCTCCTACGAGCAGTACTTC
TRBD2	TRBV19	TRBJ2-7	-	CATSGRAREQYF	TGTGCCACGAGCGGGAGGGCCAGGGAGCAGTACTTC
-	TRBV28	TRBJ1-2	-	CASSEERANYGYTF	TGTGCCAGCAGTGAGGAGCGAGCTAACTATGGCTACACCTTC
TRBD2	TRBV13	TRBJ2-1	once	CASSLSGGGYNEQFF	TGTGCCAGCAGTCTGAGCGGGGGAGGCTACAATGAGCAGTTCTTC
-	TRBV5-4	TRBJ2-2	-	CASSLDPGTGELFF	TGTGCCAGCAGCTTGGATCCGGGGACCGGGGAGCTGTTTTTT
TRBD2	TRBV7-3	TRBJ2-1	-	CASSLWGGANEQFF	TGTGCCAGCAGCTTATGGGGAGGGGCCAATGAGCAGTTCTTC
TRBD1	TRBV28	TRBJ2-6	few	CASSGTGAGANVLTF	TGTGCCAGCAGTGGGACAGGAGCTGGGGCCAACGTCCTGACTTTC
TRBD2	TRBV27	TRBJ2-6	-	CASSLSLAGTLAGANVLTF	TGTGCCAGCAGTTTATCACTAGCGGGTACCCTCGCTGGGGCCAACGTCCTGACTTTC
TRBD1	TRBV2	TRBJ1-1	few	CASSETGGNTEAFF	TGTGCCAGCAGTGAGACAGGGGGGAACACTGAAGCTTTCTTT
-	TRBV28	TRBJ2-5	-	CASSLHRMGWRDQETQYF	TGTGCCAGCAGTTTGCATCGGATGGGGTGGCGGGACCAAGAGACCCAGTACTTC
-	TRBV16	TRBJ2-7	-	CASSLTTVDRVEQYF	TGTGCCAGCAGCCTTACGACAGTCGATAGAGTGGAGCAGTACTTC
-	TRBV28	TRBJ2-3	-	CASSWISEFGDTQYF	TGTGCCAGCAGTTGGATTAGCGAGTTCGGGGATACGCAGTATTTT
-	TRBV28	TRBJ2-7	-	CASSFPRDSLNTHEQYF	TGTGCCAGCAGTTTCCCAAGGGACTCACTAAACACCCACGAGCAGTACTTC
TRBD1	TRBV7-9	TRBJ2-3	-	CASSLAQTGPSTDTQYF	TGTGCCAGCAGCTTAGCCCAGACAGGGCCTAGCACAGATACGCAGTATTTT
-	TRBV10-3	TRBJ2-1	-	CATLSGGNEQFF	TGTGCCACGCTTAGCGGTGGGAATGAGCAGTTCTTC